This TCR beta chain was found in a study of blood T cell repertoires in COVID-19. Background on the study: Sample material is recorded as cDNA or gDNA derived from T cells, B-cell-depleted T cells, or PBMCs.

TCRdb's copy holds only in-frame clones and misses some; the assay was immunoSEQ multiplex PCR. The sample yields about 99,000 clones, about 90% seen once. V was clipped by 5 bases and J by 5 bases; unmatched bases: 9. Germline V CDR1 and CDR2: LNHDA, SQIVND (reference sequence). There are 15 residues in the CDR3. The sequence derives from a human donor in a cohort sampled during active COVID-19. The chain couples TRBV19 to TRBJ1-1, with 9 bases aligning to TRBD1. The sequencing input was peripheral blood. The CDR3 sequence: CASSSGTGITTEAFF. CDR3 in DNA: TGTGCCAGTAGTTCAGGGACAGGGATAACGACTGAAGCTTTCTTT. The entire variable domain, with the rest obtained from reference TRBV19 and TRBJ1-1, is as follows: DGGITQSPKYLFRKEGQNVTLSCEQNLNHDAMYWYRQDPGQGLRLIYYSQIVNDFQKGDIAEGYSVSREKKESFPLTVTSAQKNPTAFYLCASSSGTGITTEAFFGQGTRLTVV.